The 18 T cell receptor beta chains below come from one sample, sequenced in a study of a mutant IDH1 vaccine in newly diagnosed glioma. Stated time point: week 35, safety follow-up. A 20-mer mutant IDH1 peptide at 300 ug was injected subcutaneously with topical imiquimod. Which antigens these TCRs recognize remains unknown. The repertoire was sequenced with immunoSEQ multiplex PCR; TCRdb's copy has only in-frame clones and lacks some. Here the sample spans roughly 60,000 clones, about 74% being singletons. The sample here was PBMCs, taken from a glioma patient whose treatment included an IDH1 peptide vaccine. The receptor set was obtained from a man over 45 with glioma.

Sample share makes this clone medium-sized (0.01 to 0.1%). The J gene is TRBJ1-5, the V gene TRBV6-7; a weak D match, TRBD1 (5 bases). TRBV6-7 is treated as an ORF (open reading frame) with a function not yet certain. This CDR3 is 16 amino acids long. V dropped 6 bases and J dropped 0 bases, with 15 bases sitting between them. The CDR3: CASRFREGYSNQPQHF. CDR3 DNA: TGTGCCAGCAGGTTCAGGGAGGGATATAGCAATCAGCCCCAGCATTTT.

This chain joins TRBV11-3 and TRBJ2-5; D is uncertain. V gave up 1 base and J gave up 5 bases, with 8 bases separating them. Germline V gene lookup returns CDR1 SGHNT and CDR2 YENEEA. CDR3 length: 13 residues. The CDR3 reads CASSLGQGETQYF. CDR3 DNA: TGTGCCAGCAGCTTAGGTCAAGGGGAGACCCAGTACTTC.

This chain connects TRBV7-9 to TRBJ2-2; D is uncertain. V was pared by 6 bases and J by 5 bases, with 4 bases between. Looked up from germline, CDR1 is SEHNR and CDR2 is FQNEAQ (reference sequence). This CDR3 contains 11 residues. The CDR3 loop is CASRKTGELFF. CDR3 nucleotide sequence: TGTGCCAGCAGAAAAACCGGGGAGCTGTTTTTT.

This rearrangement joins TRBV7-9 to TRBJ2-5; D unclear. Per germline, CDR1 SEHNR and CDR2 FQNEAQ (reference sequence). CDR3 length: 14 residues. Between the trimmed V and J ends, which lost 1 base and 4 bases, there was a span of 10 bases. CDR3 nucleotides: TGTGCCAGCAGCTTAGAACCAATCCCAGAGACCCAGTACTTC. It is translated as CASSLEPIPETQYF.

The gene calls are TRBV27 and TRBJ2-1; D gene uncertain. The ends were cut back, 5 bases at V and 0 bases at J, with 17 bases in the middle. Germline values: CDR1 MNHEY, CDR2 SMNVEV (reference sequence). The CDR3 sequence is 17 residues long. The CDR3 DNA sequence: TGTGCCAGCAGTCCCCCCCGCGCGCTGAGCTCCTACAATGAGCAGTTCTTC. Its translation: CASSPPRALSSYNEQFF.

This chain uses TRBV28 with TRBJ2-2, with D perhaps TRBD1 (6 bases). The CDR3 totals 16 residues. The germline V gene encodes CDR1 MDHEN and CDR2 SYDVKM. Trimming pared 6 bases from V and 0 bases from J, leaving 14 bases between. The CDR3 bases are TGTGCCAGCAGCCCACCGGGACACCCGAACACCGGGGAGCTGTTTTTT. This translates into CASSPPGHPNTGELFF.

The chain employs TRBV11-2 and TRBJ1-1, with D possibly TRBD1 on 5 matching bases. Per the germline V gene, CDR1 is SGHAT and CDR2 is FQNNGV. CDR3 length equals 14 residues. V lost 4 bases, J lost 5 bases, and 14 bases lay in between. The CDR3 spells CASSSPRGRTEAFF. Written as DNA, the CDR3 is TGTGCCAGCAGCTCCCCTCGGGGGAGGACTGAAGCTTTCTTT.

The chain recombines TRBV11-2 with TRBJ2-5; tentative D call: TRBD1 (5 bases). Looked up from germline, CDR1 is SGHAT and CDR2 is FQNNGV. V gave up 6 bases and J gave up 0 bases, with 8 bases separating them. This CDR3 is built from 13 residues. CDR3: CASSSGYQETQYF. CDR3 bases: TGTGCCAGCAGTTCAGGGTACCAAGAGACCCAGTACTTC.

The rearrangement uses TRBV7-8 and TRBJ2-7, with TRBD1 matching over 10 bases. The CDR3 is 14 amino acids. Germline trimming cut 6 bases from V and 6 bases from J; bases unmatched to any gene: 8. Looked up from germline, CDR1 is SGHVS and CDR2 is FQNEAQ. DNA for the CDR3: TGTGCCAGCAGTCTACTAGGGACAGGGGTCGAGCAGTACTTC. This translates into CASSLLGTGVEQYF.

J is TRBJ2-3 and V is TRBV2, with no clear D. The CDR3 sequence is 12 residues long. Germline assignment: CDR1 SNHLY and CDR2 FYNNEI. Trimming stripped 4 bases from V and 1 base from J, with 3 bases between. The CDR3 region is CASSGRTDTQYF. The CDR3, as DNA: TGTGCCAGCAGTGGTCGCACAGATACGCAGTATTTT.

The genes are TRBV30 and TRBJ1-1; perhaps TRBD1 as D (5 bases). The V end was cut by 3 bases, the J end by 2 bases, with 10 bases between. This CDR3 region has 13 residues. Germline V CDR1 and CDR2: GTSNPN, SVGIG (reference sequence). In DNA form, the CDR3 reads TGTGCCTGGAGCGTCGGGACTAACACTGAAGCTTTCTTT. Translating it yields CAWSVGTNTEAFF.

This clone occurred once. The rearrangement links TRBV7-2 to TRBJ2-1, with 11 positions matching TRBD2. The CDR3 extends over 16 amino acids. The V segment lost 3 bases and the J segment 6 bases; nucleotides outside the gene matches: 7. Germline V gene data show CDR1 as SGHTA and CDR2 as FQGNSA. This chain's CDR3 is CASSLNPLAGGNEQFF. For the CDR3, the DNA is TGTGCCAGCAGCTTGAACCCGCTAGCGGGGGGCAATGAGCAGTTCTTC.

This clone was counted once. The chain combines TRBV2 with TRBJ2-5, with 10 positions matching TRBD2. With V trimmed by 1 base and J by 5 bases, 7 bases remained unmatched. The CDR3 sequence is 16 residues long. Germline assignment: CDR1 SNHLY and CDR2 FYNNEI. Here the CDR3 reads CASSEDERGGWETQYF. The CDR3 region has the DNA TGTGCCAGCAGTGAAGACGAGCGGGGGGGCTGGGAGACCCAGTACTTC.

The CDR3 region has the DNA TGTGCCAGCAGCTTTGGGGGGGTTCAGGGAGTACTGTTTTTT. This sequence encodes CASSFGGVQGVLFF. The chain is built from TRBV7-2 and TRBJ1-4; weak D call: TRBD1 (5 bases). CDR3 length equals 14 residues. Germline V CDR1 and CDR2: SGHTA, FQGNSA. Trimming stripped 3 bases from V and 13 bases from J, with 18 bases between.

The rearrangement uses TRBV10-2 and TRBJ2-2, with D tentatively TRBD1 (6 bases). The germline V and J ends were trimmed by 6 bases and 5 bases, with 16 bases remaining between them. The CDR3 is made up of 15 amino acids. CDR1 WSHSY and CDR2 SAAADI come from the germline V gene. The CDR3: CASRVGRGGTGELFF. The CDR3, as DNA: TGCGCCAGCAGGGTTGGAAGAGGGGGAACCGGGGAGCTGTTTTTT.

This rearrangement joins TRBV7-9 to TRBJ1-4; tentatively, D is TRBD1 (6 bases). Looked up from germline, CDR1 is SEHNR and CDR2 is FQNEAQ (reference sequence). Trimming cost V 3 bases and J 4 bases, with 15 bases left between them. The CDR3 has 16 residues. The CDR3 protein is CASSLFTGPHNEKLFF. The CDR3 bases are TGTGCCAGCAGCTTGTTTACAGGGCCCCATAATGAAAAACTGTTTTTT.

This clone appeared many times. The V call is TRBV28, the J call TRBJ2-7; a possible D gene is TRBD2 (6 bases). CDR1 is MDHEN and CDR2 is SYDVKM in the germline V gene. V gave up 2 bases and J gave up 6 bases, with 14 bases separating them. The CDR3 is 14 residues long. The CDR3 reads CASSLEEGRLEQYF. The CDR3 DNA sequence: TGTGCCAGCAGTTTAGAGGAGGGAAGGCTCGAGCAGTACTTC.

This clone appeared a single time. The chain is built from TRBV19 and TRBJ1-5; no reliable D call. The germline V and J ends were trimmed by 5 bases and 1 base, with 12 bases remaining between them. Germline-derived CDR1 and CDR2 are LNHDA and SQIVND (reference sequence). CDR3 length equals 15 residues. The CDR3 bases are TGTGCCAGTAGTGGAGGTCCCCCAAGCAATCAGCCCCAGCATTTT. Protein: CASSGGPPSNQPQHF.